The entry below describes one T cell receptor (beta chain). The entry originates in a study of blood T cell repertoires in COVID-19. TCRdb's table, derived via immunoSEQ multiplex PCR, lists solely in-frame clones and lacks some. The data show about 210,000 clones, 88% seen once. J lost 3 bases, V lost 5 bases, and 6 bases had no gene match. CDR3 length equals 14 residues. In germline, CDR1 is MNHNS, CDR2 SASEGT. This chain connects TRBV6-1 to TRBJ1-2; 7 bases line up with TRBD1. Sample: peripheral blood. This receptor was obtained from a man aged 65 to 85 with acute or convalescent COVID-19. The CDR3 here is CASSLTGSYYGYTF. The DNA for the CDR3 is TGTGCCAGCAGTTTGACAGGGAGTTACTATGGCTACACCTTC.